Shown below are 14 T cell receptor beta chains from a single sample sequenced in a study of CD4 T cells in relation to SARS-CoV-2 and coronaviruses. No antigens are known for them. Sequencing used immunoSEQ multiplex PCR; TCRdb keeps in-frame clones, though not all of them. Among 35,000 to 50,000 clones listed, roughly 87% were seen once. The sequenced sample consisted of naive CD4+ T cells from PBMCs, cultured in vitro. Sample subset: naive CD4+ T cells isolated by negative enrichment. These receptors came from an adult with COVID-19.

This rearrangement joins TRBV4-1 to TRBJ2-7; D is uncertain. The germline V and J ends were trimmed by 4 bases and 0 bases, with 10 bases remaining between them. The CDR3 sequence is 14 residues long. Germline CDR1 and CDR2: MGHRA and YSYEKL. In nucleotides, the CDR3 is TGCGCCAGCAGCCGACCAGGTGACTCCTACGAGCAGTACTTC. The encoded protein is CASSRPGDSYEQYF.

The chain is built from TRBV7-9 and TRBJ1-1; 7 bases map to TRBD1. Germline CDR1 SEHNR, CDR2 FQNEAQ (reference sequence). Germline trimming cut 5 bases from V and 3 bases from J; bases unmatched to any gene: 6. This CDR3 has 14 residues. DNA of the CDR3: TGTGCCAGCAGCCTAACAGGGGCCTACACTGAAGCTTTCTTT. It translates to CASSLTGAYTEAFF.

The V and J genes are TRBV18 and TRBJ2-1; D remains unclear. Trimming removed 2 bases at V and 0 bases at J, with 8 bases between. Germline assignment: CDR1 KGHSH and CDR2 LQKENI. This CDR3 is built from 15 residues. Here the CDR3 DNA reads TGTGCCAGCTCACCAATCTCGAGCTCCTACAATGAGCAGTTCTTC. This sequence encodes CASSPISSSYNEQFF.

This chain links TRBV10-3 with TRBJ2-5; D is ambiguous. The CDR3 is made up of 15 amino acids. V lost 4 bases and J lost 1, with 13 bases in between. Germline CDR1 reads ENHRY; CDR2 reads SYGVKD. CDR3 sequence reads: CAISGASPRQETQYF. The CDR3 DNA follows: TGTGCCATCAGTGGAGCATCCCCCCGCCAAGAGACCCAGTACTTC.

The V and J genes are TRBV6-1 and TRBJ2-5; the match to TRBD2 covers 8 bases. The CDR3 totals 16 residues. CDR1 MNHNS and CDR2 SASEGT come from the germline V gene. Losses at the gene ends were 2 bases for V and 5 bases for J; bases not matched to a gene: 10. CDR3 coding DNA: TGTGCCAGCAGTGAAACGTCGGGAGGGAGGAGGGAGACCCAGTACTTC. This encodes CASSETSGGRRETQYF.

The chain carries TRBV29-1 and TRBJ2-7, with D possibly being TRBD2 (6 bases). CDR3 length equals 14 residues. Germline V gives CDR1 SQVTM, CDR2 ANQGSEA. The V end lost 5 bases, the J end lost 0 bases, and 14 bases lay between the germline ends. For the CDR3, the DNA is TGCAGCGTTACCAAAGCGGGTACCTCCTACGAGCAGTACTTC. This translates into CSVTKAGTSYEQYF.

The rearrangement joins TRBV5-1 to TRBJ2-1; D is unclear. Germline values: CDR1 SGHRS, CDR2 YFSETQ. The CDR3 has 13 residues. The V end lost 7 bases, the J end lost 2 bases, and 10 bases lay between the germline ends. CDR3 region: CASSKGAYNEQFF. The CDR3 nucleotides are TGCGCCAGCTCAAAGGGTGCCTACAATGAGCAGTTCTTC.

This chain connects TRBV15 to TRBJ2-1; 7 bases fit TRBD2. This CDR3 region has 16 residues. V gave up 1 base and J gave up 8 bases; unmatched junction bases: 11. CDR1 and CDR2 from the germline V gene are LNHNV and YYDKDF (reference sequence). Here the CDR3 reads CATSRAAGVTVHEQFF. The CDR3 DNA follows: TGTGCCACCAGCAGAGCGGCGGGAGTCACGGTGCATGAGCAGTTCTTC.

The rearrangement uses TRBV30 and TRBJ2-3; 12 bases are a match to TRBD2. The CDR3 runs to 15 residues. V was clipped by 7 bases and J by 2 bases; unmatched bases: 7. Germline loops: CDR1 GTSNPN, CDR2 SVGIG (reference sequence). CDR3 region: CASLGLAGPTDTQYF. CDR3 DNA: TGTGCCTCCCTAGGACTAGCGGGACCCACAGATACGCAGTATTTT.

The chain is built from TRBV6-1 and TRBJ2-3; a possible D gene is TRBD1 (6 bases). The germline V gene has CDR1 MNHNS and CDR2 SASEGT. V gave up 3 bases and J gave up 2 bases, with 18 bases separating them. The CDR3 totals 17 residues. The CDR3 reads CASSDQQGLVFTDTQYF. The CDR3 nucleotides are TGTGCCAGCAGTGACCAACAGGGTTTAGTTTTCACAGATACGCAGTATTTT.

This clone has just one count. CDR3 protein: CATDREVNYGYTF. As DNA, the CDR3 is TGTGCCACAGACAGAGAGGTGAACTATGGCTACACCTTC. This chain uses TRBV2 with TRBJ1-2, with D possibly being TRBD1 (5 bases). Germline CDR1 reads SNHLY; CDR2 reads FYNNEI. The CDR3 is 13 residues long. V dropped 10 bases and J dropped 2 bases, with 14 bases sitting between them.

The chain recombines TRBV7-2 with TRBJ1-4; D perhaps matches TRBD1 (5 bases). This CDR3 region has 16 residues. From germline, CDR1 is SGHTA and CDR2 FQGNSA. V was cut by 5 bases and J by 2 bases, with 15 bases left in between. The CDR3 coding sequence is TGTGCCAGCAGCCTCCACCCGACAGTTACTAATGAAAAACTGTTTTTT. Translation: CASSLHPTVTNEKLFF.

The chain couples TRBV10-3 to TRBJ1-6, with 9 bases identical to TRBD1. The germline V gene encodes CDR1 ENHRY and CDR2 SYGVKD. The CDR3 spans 13 residues. V trimming: 10 bases; J trimming: 7 bases; junction bases outside the gene matches: 5. CDR3 region: CATGQGLNSPLHF. CDR3 DNA sequence: TGTGCCACGGGACAGGGCTTGAATTCACCCCTCCACTTT.

V is TRBV18 and J is TRBJ2-1; 9 bases are shared with TRBD2. CDR3 size: 18 residues. J gave up 4 bases and V 4 bases, and 14 bases lay outside the gene matches. CDR1 is KGHSH, CDR2 LQKENI, per germline. The CDR3 sequence: CASSQNTILAGRYNEQFF. The CDR3 DNA reads TGTGCCAGCTCACAAAACACCATTCTAGCGGGGAGGTACAATGAGCAGTTCTTC.